The 21 T cell receptor beta chains below all came from one sample that was sequenced in a study of T-cell memory formation after mild COVID-19 (TCRdb year 2021). The library was made by 5' RACE. Instrument used: Illumina NovaSeq 6000. TCRdb reran the public reads through fastp at Q25 and MiXCR, keeping productive beta chains. Duplicate CDR3 protein sequences are folded into a single record with the most common DNA and genes. This sample holds around 45,000 distinct CDR3 sequences; roughly 9% were observed only once. Of the sample, roughly 10% falls within the top ten clones. Sequencing was performed on PBMCs or a T cell subset sorted from them (not recorded which). These receptors were collected from an adult woman who had mild COVID-19 (a few samples of this study predate the infection). The sample titles of this study are shuffled in the database, so cell type and time point are left out; the donor was told from shared clones.

At least ten counts were recorded for this clonotype. DNA of the CDR3: TGTGCCAGCAGCCTCGGGGAGTCCTATGGCTACACCTTC. Its translation is CASSLGESYGYTF. This chain connects TRBV7-2 to TRBJ1-2; D gene uncertain. The CDR3 is made up of 13 amino acids. V lost 5 bases and J 4 bases, leaving 11 bases between the germline ends. CDR1 is SGHTA and CDR2 is FQGNSA in the germline V gene.

This clonotype appeared a few times. The rearrangement uses TRBV7-6 and TRBJ1-5; unclear D gene. Between the trimmed V and J ends, which lost 2 bases and 3 bases, there was a span of 11 bases. In germline, CDR1 is SGHVS, CDR2 FNYEAQ. This CDR3 has 15 residues. CDR3 protein: CASSLIVGFNQPQHF. CDR3 nucleotides: TGTGCCAGCAGCTTAATCGTCGGCTTCAATCAGCCCCAGCATTTT.

V gene TRBV11-2 combines with J gene TRBJ1-3; D is possibly TRBD1 (6 bases). V lost 2 bases and J 5 bases, leaving 10 bases between the germline ends. Germline-derived CDR1 and CDR2 are SGHAT and FQNNGV. This CDR3 is built from 14 residues. CDR3 in amino acids: CASSLKGQRNTIYF. The DNA for the CDR3 is TGTGCCAGCAGCTTAAAAGGACAGAGAAACACCATATATTTT.

The V and J genes are TRBV25-1 and TRBJ2-3; D is possibly TRBD1 (5 bases). The CDR3 loop spans 13 amino acids. CDR1 and CDR2 from the germline V gene are MGHDK and SYGVNS. Trimming took off 6 bases at V and 4 bases at J, with 11 bases between the two ends. CDR3 region: CASSPATADTQYF. The CDR3 DNA sequence: TGTGCCAGCAGCCCAGCGACAGCAGATACGCAGTATTTT.

Many counts were recorded for this clonotype. The V and J genes are TRBV7-7 and TRBJ2-7; the D is unclear. CDR1 is SSHAT, CDR2 FNYEAQ, per germline (reference sequence). CDR3 size: 14 residues. The V gene lost 5 bases and the J gene lost 5 bases, with 16 bases spanning the gap. The CDR3 sequence is CASSIDWPSNEQYF. DNA for the CDR3: TGTGCCAGCAGCATTGACTGGCCCTCGAACGAGCAGTACTTC.

J is TRBJ1-1 and V is TRBV25-1, with TRBD1 matching 7 bases. The germline gives CDR1 MGHDK, CDR2 SYGVNS. The trim removed 4 bases at V and 1 base at J, leaving 3 bases unmatched. The CDR3 totals 14 residues. This CDR3 reads CASSVRQGNTEAFF. CDR3 bases: TGTGCCAGCAGTGTGCGACAGGGGAACACTGAAGCTTTCTTT. The full variable domain, rest sourced from reference TRBV25-1 and TRBJ1-1, is EADIYQTPRYLVIGTGKKITLECSQTMGHDKMYWYQQDPGMELHLIHYSYGVNSTEKGDLSSESTVSRIRTEHFPLTLESARPSHTSQYLCASSVRQGNTEAFFGQGTRLTVV.

Ten or more counts support this clonotype. The rearrangement joins TRBV29-1 to TRBJ2-5, with D perhaps matching TRBD1 (5 bases). Germline values: CDR1 SQVTM, CDR2 ANQGSEA. This CDR3 is built from 12 residues. DNA for the CDR3: TGCTCGACAGAAACGCCCGGAGAGACCCAGTACTTC. The encoded protein is CSTETPGETQYF.

This sequence joins TRBV11-2 and TRBJ2-7, with D possibly TRBD2 on 5 matching bases. Germline V lookup: CDR1 SGHAT, CDR2 FQNNGV. CDR3 size: 14 residues. V shed 5 bases and J shed 0 bases, with 11 bases lying between them. The CDR3 sequence: CASSPGFSSYEQYF. CDR3 DNA: TGTGCCAGCAGCCCGGGATTTTCCTCCTACGAGCAGTACTTC. Full variable domain (outside the CDR3, taken from reference TRBV11-2 and TRBJ2-7): EAGVAQSPRYKIIEKRQSVAFWCNPISGHATLYWYQQILGQGPKLLIQFQNNGVVDDSQLPKDRFSAERLKGVDSTLKIQPAKLEDSAVYLCASSPGFSSYEQYFGPGTRLTVT.

This clonotype has a count of ten or more. The chain couples TRBV7-9 to TRBJ2-2; no clear D gene. V was trimmed by 5 bases and J by 1 base, leaving 8 bases between them. Germline V gene lookup returns CDR1 SEHNR and CDR2 FQNEAQ (reference sequence). The CDR3 is 14 residues long. CDR3 amino acids: CASSPSVNTGELFF. CDR3 nucleotides: TGTGCCAGCAGCCCTTCAGTGAACACCGGGGAGCTGTTTTTT. Combining the CDR3 with reference TRBV7-9 and TRBJ2-2 gives the whole variable domain DTGVSQNPRHKITKRGQNVTFRCDPISEHNRLYWYRQTLGQGPEFLTYFQNEAQLEKSRLLSDRFSAERPKGSFSTLEIQRTEQGDSAMYLCASSPSVNTGELFFGEGSRLTVL.

This clonotype was recorded many times. This rearrangement joins TRBV27 to TRBJ2-7, with 8 bases aligning to TRBD2. CDR3 size: 14 residues. Germline-derived CDR1 and CDR2 are MNHEY and SMNVEV (reference sequence). Trimming took 4 bases from V and 2 from J; bases not matched to a gene: 4. The CDR3 nucleotides are TGTGCCAGCAGTTCTGTAGCGGGGACCTACGAGCAGTACTTC. Translated, it gives CASSSVAGTYEQYF.

There are a few counts of this clonotype. This chain connects TRBV29-1 to TRBJ2-1, with a weak D call TRBD2 (7 bases). The CDR3 spans 15 residues. Deletions cut 6 bases from V and 5 bases from J, with 20 bases between. The germline V gene has CDR1 SQVTM and CDR2 ANQGSEA. The CDR3 DNA reads as TGCAGCGTAGGGGGAGGGCAGGGCCGTAACAATGAGCAGTTCTTC. This gives the protein CSVGGGQGRNNEQFF.

The chain combines TRBV6-1 with TRBJ1-6; 7 nucleotides line up with TRBD1. V shed 0 bases and J 4 bases; nucleotides not matched to a gene: 12. Germline values: CDR1 MNHNS, CDR2 SASEGT. This CDR3 is built from 19 residues. The CDR3, as DNA: TGTGCCAGCAGTGAAGCGGAGAGGGGGCGAGTTTTGTATAATTCACCCCTCCACTTT. Its protein is CASSEAERGRVLYNSPLHF.

This clonotype has just a few counts. The CDR3 sequence: CASSLTGSYGYTF. The DNA for the CDR3 is TGTGCCAGCAGTCTGACAGGCTCCTATGGCTACACCTTC. V usage is TRBV27 and J usage is TRBJ1-2, with D possibly TRBD1 on 6 matching bases. The germline V and J ends were trimmed by 5 bases and 4 bases, with 11 bases remaining between them. Germline CDR1 is MNHEY and CDR2 is SMNVEV (reference sequence). The CDR3 spans 13 residues.

This clonotype was seen ten or more times. V is TRBV20-1 and J is TRBJ2-7, with D hard to call. Trimming cost V 5 bases and J 5 bases, with 13 bases left between them. CDR1 and CDR2 (germline): DFQATT, SNEGSKA (reference sequence). This CDR3 contains 12 residues. The DNA of the CDR3 is TGCAGTGCTGCCGTCCGGCTTAACGAGCAGTACTTC. It specifies CSAAVRLNEQYF.

There are many counts of this clonotype. The CDR3 loop reads CASSLFETQGGEQYF. Here the CDR3 DNA reads TGTGCCAGCAGCTTATTTGAGACGCAGGGTGGAGAGCAGTACTTC. The chain joins TRBV7-8 to TRBJ2-7, with a possible D match to TRBD1 (5 bases). Deletions cut 2 bases from V and 7 bases from J, with 18 bases between. Looked up from germline, CDR1 is SGHVS and CDR2 is FQNEAQ. This CDR3 comprises 15 residues.

The chain couples TRBV20-1 to TRBJ1-1; 8 bases fit TRBD1. This CDR3 comprises 17 residues. CDR1 and CDR2 (germline): DFQATT, SNEGSKA (reference sequence). Losses at the gene ends were 3 bases for V and 1 base for J; bases not matched to a gene: 13. The CDR3 protein is CSASQALGTGGNTEAFF. DNA of the CDR3: TGCAGTGCTAGCCAAGCCTTAGGGACAGGCGGGAACACTGAAGCTTTCTTT.

There are many counts of this clonotype. J is TRBJ2-3 and V is TRBV7-9; D might be TRBD2 (6 bases). V lost 0 bases and J 4 bases, leaving 14 bases between the germline ends. The CDR3 length is 16 residues. From germline, CDR1 is SEHNR and CDR2 FQNEAQ (reference sequence). The CDR3 here is CASSLAGAGGPDTQYF. The CDR3 DNA follows: TGTGCCAGCAGCTTAGCGGGAGCGGGCGGTCCAGATACGCAGTATTTT.

The V call is TRBV9, the J call TRBJ2-1; D is possibly TRBD2 (6 bases). The germline V gene has CDR1 SGDLS and CDR2 YYNGEE. This CDR3 contains 14 residues. Trimming shortened V by 8 bases and J by 5 bases, and 17 bases separated the two germline ends. The chain's CDR3 is CASSWGENDNEQFF. The CDR3 region has the DNA TGTGCCAGTTCCTGGGGGGAGAATGACAATGAGCAGTTCTTC.

This clonotype was counted ten times or more. V gene TRBV7-9 combines with J gene TRBJ2-1, with 9 bases identical to TRBD2. Germline V gene lookup returns CDR1 SEHNR and CDR2 FQNEAQ (reference sequence). J gave up 4 bases and V 2 bases, and 12 bases lay outside the gene matches. This CDR3 contains 18 residues. This chain's CDR3 is CASSLLRSETSGYNEQFF. For the CDR3, the DNA is TGTGCCAGCAGCTTACTCAGGAGTGAGACTAGCGGTTACAATGAGCAGTTCTTC.

This clonotype was detected only a few times. The chain links TRBV7-9 to TRBJ1-2; no reliable D call. CDR3 length equals 11 residues. V was clipped by 5 bases and J by 14 bases, with 15 bases between them. The V gene's germline CDR1 is SEHNR and CDR2 FQNEAQ (reference sequence). CDR3 sequence (DNA): TGTGCCAGCAGCGGAACGGTTGAGTGGACCTTC. It specifies CASSGTVEWTF.

This chain joins TRBV29-1 and TRBJ2-7, with 10 bases that match TRBD1. CDR3 length equals 14 residues. V was pared by 5 bases and J by 1 base, with 5 bases of the junction left unmatched. Per the germline V gene, CDR1 is SQVTM and CDR2 is ANQGSEA. The CDR3 here is CSVRPGQGSYEQYF. The CDR3 DNA reads as TGCAGCGTTAGGCCGGGACAGGGGTCCTACGAGCAGTACTTC.